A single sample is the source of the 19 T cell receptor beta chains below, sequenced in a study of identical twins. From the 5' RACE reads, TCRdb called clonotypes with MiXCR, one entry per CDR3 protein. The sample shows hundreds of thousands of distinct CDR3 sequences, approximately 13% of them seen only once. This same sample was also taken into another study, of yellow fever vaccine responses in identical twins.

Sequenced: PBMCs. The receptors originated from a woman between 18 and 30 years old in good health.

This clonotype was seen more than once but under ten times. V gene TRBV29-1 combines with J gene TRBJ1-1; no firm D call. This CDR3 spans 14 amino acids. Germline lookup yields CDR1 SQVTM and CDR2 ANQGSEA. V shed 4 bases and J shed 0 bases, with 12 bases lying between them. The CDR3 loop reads CSVGPTRMNTEAFF. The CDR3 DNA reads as TGCAGCGTTGGACCGACCCGGATGAACACTGAAGCTTTCTTT.

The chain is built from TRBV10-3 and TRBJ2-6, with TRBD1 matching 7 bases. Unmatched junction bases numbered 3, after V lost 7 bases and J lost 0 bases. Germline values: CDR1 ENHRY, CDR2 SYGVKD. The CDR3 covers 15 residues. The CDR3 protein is CAITTGDSGANVLTF. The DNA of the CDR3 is TGTGCCATCACTACAGGGGACTCTGGGGCCAACGTCCTGACTTTC.

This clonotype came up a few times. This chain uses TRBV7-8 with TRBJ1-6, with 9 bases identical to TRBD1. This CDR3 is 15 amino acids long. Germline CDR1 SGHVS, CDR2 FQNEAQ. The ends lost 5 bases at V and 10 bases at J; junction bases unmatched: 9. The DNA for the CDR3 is TGTGCCAGCAGCCTCCGGGACAGGGAATACTCACCCCTCCACTTT. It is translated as CASSLRDREYSPLHF.

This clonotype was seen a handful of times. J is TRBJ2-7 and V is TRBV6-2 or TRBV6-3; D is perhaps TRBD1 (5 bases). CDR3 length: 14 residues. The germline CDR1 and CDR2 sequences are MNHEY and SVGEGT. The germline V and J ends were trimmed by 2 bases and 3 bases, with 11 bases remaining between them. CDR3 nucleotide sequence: TGTGCCAGCAGTTACAAAGGGGTTGGCTACGAGCAGTACGTC. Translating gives CASSYKGVGYEQYV.

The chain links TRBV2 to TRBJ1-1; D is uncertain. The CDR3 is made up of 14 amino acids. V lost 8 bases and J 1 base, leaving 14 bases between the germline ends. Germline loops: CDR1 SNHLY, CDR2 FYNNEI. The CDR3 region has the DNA TGTGCCAGCGGTCCTTTAGAACAGAACACTGAAGCTTTCTTT. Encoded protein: CASGPLEQNTEAFF.

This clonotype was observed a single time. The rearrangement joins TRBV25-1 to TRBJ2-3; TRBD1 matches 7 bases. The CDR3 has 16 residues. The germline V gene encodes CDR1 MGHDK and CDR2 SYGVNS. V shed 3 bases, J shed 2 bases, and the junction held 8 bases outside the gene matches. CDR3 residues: CASSEGNDRATDTQYF. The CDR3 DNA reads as TGTGCCAGCAGTGAGGGTAACGACAGGGCCACAGATACGCAGTATTTT.

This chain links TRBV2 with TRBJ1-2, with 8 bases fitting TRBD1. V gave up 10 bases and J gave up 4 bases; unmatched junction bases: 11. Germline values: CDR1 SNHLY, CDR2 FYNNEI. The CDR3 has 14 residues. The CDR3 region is CATRGRSPSYGYTF. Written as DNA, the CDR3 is TGTGCCACCAGGGGGCGGTCGCCGTCCTATGGCTACACCTTC.

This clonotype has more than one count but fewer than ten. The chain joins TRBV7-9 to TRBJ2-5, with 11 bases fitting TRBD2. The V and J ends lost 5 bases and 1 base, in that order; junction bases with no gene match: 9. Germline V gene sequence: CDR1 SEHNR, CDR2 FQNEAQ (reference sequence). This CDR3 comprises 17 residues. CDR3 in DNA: TGTGCCAGCAGCCCGACCCTAGCGGGAGGACCCCAAGAGACCCAGTACTTC. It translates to CASSPTLAGGPQETQYF.

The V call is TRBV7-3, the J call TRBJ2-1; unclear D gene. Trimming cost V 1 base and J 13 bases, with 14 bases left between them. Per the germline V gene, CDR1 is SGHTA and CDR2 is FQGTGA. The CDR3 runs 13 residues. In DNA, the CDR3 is TGTGCCAGCAGCTTAATACCAGGTGTGGGACAGTTCTTC. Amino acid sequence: CASSLIPGVGQFF.

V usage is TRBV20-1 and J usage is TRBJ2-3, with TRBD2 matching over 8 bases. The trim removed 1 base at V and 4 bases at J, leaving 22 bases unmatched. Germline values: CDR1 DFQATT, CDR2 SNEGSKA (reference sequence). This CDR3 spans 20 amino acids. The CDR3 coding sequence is TGCAGTGCTAGAGCCCCTCCCCACTGGAGGTTAGCGGGATCAGCAGATACGCAGTATTTT. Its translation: CSARAPPHWRLAGSADTQYF.

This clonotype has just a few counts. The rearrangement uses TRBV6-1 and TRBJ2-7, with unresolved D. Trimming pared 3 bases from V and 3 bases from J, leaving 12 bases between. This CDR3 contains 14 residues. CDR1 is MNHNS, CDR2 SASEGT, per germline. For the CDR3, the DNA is TGTGCCAGCAGTGACAGTGCGACCCACTACGAGCAGTACGTC. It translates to CASSDSATHYEQYV.

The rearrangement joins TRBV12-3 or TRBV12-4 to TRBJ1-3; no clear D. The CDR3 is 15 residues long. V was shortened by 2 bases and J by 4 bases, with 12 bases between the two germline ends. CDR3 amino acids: CASSLLWVAGNTIYF. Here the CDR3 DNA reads TGTGCCAGCAGTTTATTGTGGGTGGCGGGAAACACCATATATTTT.

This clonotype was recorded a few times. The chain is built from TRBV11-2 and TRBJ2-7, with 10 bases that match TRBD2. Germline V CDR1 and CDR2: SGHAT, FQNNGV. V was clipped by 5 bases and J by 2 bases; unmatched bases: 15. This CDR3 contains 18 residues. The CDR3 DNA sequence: TGTGCCAGCAGCCGTAGAACCATAGCGGGAGGCCCCCCCTACGAGCAGTACTTC. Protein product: CASSRRTIAGGPPYEQYF.

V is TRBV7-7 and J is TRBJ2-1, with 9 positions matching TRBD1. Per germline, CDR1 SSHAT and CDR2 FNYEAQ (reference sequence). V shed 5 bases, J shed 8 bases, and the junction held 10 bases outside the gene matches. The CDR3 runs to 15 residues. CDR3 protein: CASSRLGTGFDEQFF. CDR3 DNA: TGTGCCAGCAGCCGCTTGGGGACAGGGTTCGATGAGCAGTTCTTC.

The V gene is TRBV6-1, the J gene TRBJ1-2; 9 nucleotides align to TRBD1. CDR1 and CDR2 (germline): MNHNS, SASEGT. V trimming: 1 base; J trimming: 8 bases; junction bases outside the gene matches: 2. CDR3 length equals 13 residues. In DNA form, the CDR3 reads TGTGCCAGCAGTGAAGGGACAGGGGTCGGCTACACCTTC. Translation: CASSEGTGVGYTF.

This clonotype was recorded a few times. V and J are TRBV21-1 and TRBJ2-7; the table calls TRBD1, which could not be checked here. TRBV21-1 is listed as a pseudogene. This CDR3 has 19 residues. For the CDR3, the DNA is TGTGCCAGCAGCATCCGGGACGCCGAAAACTCAATAAGCTCCTACGAGCAGTACTTC. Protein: CASSIRDAENSISSYEQYF.

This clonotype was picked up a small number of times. The CDR3 DNA sequence: TGTGCCAGCAGTCCCCGCGGGAGGGCCAGTTATTATGAGCAGTTCTTC. It specifies CASSPRGRASYYEQFF. The chain couples TRBV12-3 or TRBV12-4 to TRBJ2-1; TRBD2 matches 9 bases. This CDR3 spans 16 amino acids. V lost 5 bases, J lost 8 bases, and 13 bases stayed unmatched.

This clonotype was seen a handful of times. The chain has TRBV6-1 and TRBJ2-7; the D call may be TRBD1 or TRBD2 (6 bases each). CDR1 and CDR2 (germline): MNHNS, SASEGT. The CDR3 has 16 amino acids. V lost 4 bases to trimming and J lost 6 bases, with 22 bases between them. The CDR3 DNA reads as TGTGCCAGCAGTGGGCACAGGGAGGTCTCGCCAGCCGAGCAGTACGTC. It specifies CASSGHREVSPAEQYV.

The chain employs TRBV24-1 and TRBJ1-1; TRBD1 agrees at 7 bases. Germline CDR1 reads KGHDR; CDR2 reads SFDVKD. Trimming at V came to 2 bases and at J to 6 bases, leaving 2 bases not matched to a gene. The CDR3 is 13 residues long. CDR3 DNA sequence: TGTGCCACCAGTGATTCAGGGGGATCTGAAGCTTTCTTT. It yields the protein CATSDSGGSEAFF.